The rows below give T cell receptor beta chains drawn from one sample of a study of T-cell memory formation after mild COVID-19. TCRdb reanalysed the 5' RACE reads using MiXCR and keeps one entry per CDR3 protein. The sample holds about 110,000 distinct CDR3 sequences, 14% seen once. Sequenced input: PBMCs or a T cell subset sorted from them (not recorded which). These TCRs come from a man between 18 and 29 years old who had mild COVID-19 (a few samples of this study predate the infection). Cell type and time point are not known. The CDR3 runs from the conserved cysteine through the conserved F or W. The D gene is left open where the match is weak. A clone size is listed for some rows: how often the clone was seen (once, few, many), or a class if it is expanded.

j_call: TRBJ1-2
v_call: TRBV12-3/TRBV12-4
d_call: TRBD1
clone_size: few
cdr3_length: 14
cdr3_aa: CASSWTGIERDYTF
cdr3_nt: TGTGCCAGCAGTTGGACAGGGATAGAGAGAGACTACACCTTC

j_call: TRBJ2-5
v_call: TRBV27
d_call: .
clone_size: many
cdr3_length: 18
cdr3_aa: CASSTRVLDNWYQETQYF
cdr3_nt: TGTGCCAGCAGTACCCGGGTTCTTGACAACTGGTACCAAGAGACCCAGTACTTC

j_call: TRBJ1-1
v_call: TRBV4-1
d_call: .
clone_size: large
cdr3_length: 13
cdr3_aa: CASSQREVTEAFF
cdr3_nt: TGCGCCAGCAGCCAACGGGAAGTTACTGAAGCTTTCTTT

j_call: TRBJ2-1
v_call: TRBV5-4
d_call: TRBD2
clone_size: .
cdr3_length: 17
cdr3_aa: CASSDLSGGASGNEQFF
cdr3_nt: TGTGCCAGCAGCGACCTTAGCGGGGGGGCATCGGGCAATGAGCAGTTCTTC

j_call: TRBJ1-6
v_call: TRBV9
d_call: TRBD1
clone_size: .
cdr3_length: 15
cdr3_aa: CASSVDRGLRSPLHF
cdr3_nt: TGTGCCAGCAGCGTAGACAGGGGGCTTCGTTCACCCCTCCACTTT

j_call: TRBJ2-5
v_call: TRBV6-5
d_call: TRBD2
clone_size: .
cdr3_length: 15
cdr3_aa: CASSSSGGLQETQYF
cdr3_nt: TGTGCCAGCAGTTCTAGCGGGGGGCTCCAAGAGACCCAGTACTTC

j_call: TRBJ2-5
v_call: TRBV5-1
d_call: .
clone_size: .
cdr3_length: 13
cdr3_aa: CASRKRPGETQYF
cdr3_nt: TGCGCCAGCCGGAAACGCCCGGGAGAGACCCAGTACTTC

j_call: TRBJ2-5
v_call: TRBV5-1
d_call: .
clone_size: once
cdr3_length: 13
cdr3_aa: CASSLLGGETQYF
cdr3_nt: TGCGCCAGCAGCTTGCTGGGGGGAGAGACCCAGTACTTC

j_call: TRBJ2-3
v_call: TRBV6-2/TRBV6-3
d_call: .
clone_size: few
cdr3_length: 14
cdr3_aa: CASSFGGATDTQYF
cdr3_nt: TGTGCCAGCAGTTTTGGAGGGGCCACAGATACGCAGTATTTT

j_call: TRBJ2-2
v_call: TRBV7-2
d_call: .
clone_size: few
cdr3_length: 16
cdr3_aa: CASSPEIGPGLGELFF
cdr3_nt: TGTGCCAGCAGCCCCGAGATCGGACCAGGCCTCGGGGAGCTGTTTTTT

j_call: TRBJ2-4
v_call: TRBV5-1
d_call: .
clone_size: few
cdr3_length: 16
cdr3_aa: CASSLAIGGHKNIQYF
cdr3_nt: TGCGCCAGCAGCTTGGCCATCGGGGGTCACAAAAACATTCAGTACTTC

j_call: TRBJ2-2
v_call: TRBV29-1
d_call: .
clone_size: few
cdr3_length: 14
cdr3_aa: CSVEVPDDTGELFF
cdr3_nt: TGCAGCGTTGAAGTTCCGGATGACACCGGGGAGCTGTTTTTT

j_call: TRBJ2-7
v_call: TRBV5-4
d_call: .
clone_size: once
cdr3_length: 13
cdr3_aa: CASSLGSLAEQYF
cdr3_nt: TGTGCCAGCAGCTTGGGTAGTCTGGCTGAGCAGTACTTC

j_call: TRBJ2-7
v_call: TRBV27
d_call: TRBD1
clone_size: few
cdr3_length: 15
cdr3_aa: CASSSGTGAIYEQYF
cdr3_nt: TGTGCCAGCAGTTCCGGGACAGGGGCTATCTACGAGCAGTACTTC

j_call: TRBJ2-2
v_call: TRBV7-3
d_call: .
clone_size: few
cdr3_length: 16
cdr3_aa: CASSLFILWGARELFF
cdr3_nt: TGTGCCAGCAGCTTATTTATCTTATGGGGGGCCCGGGAGCTGTTTTTT

j_call: TRBJ2-3
v_call: TRBV24-1
d_call: TRBD2
clone_size: few
cdr3_length: 16
cdr3_aa: CATSERTSGATDTQYF
cdr3_nt: TGTGCCACCAGTGAAAGGACTAGCGGGGCCACAGATACGCAGTATTTT

j_call: TRBJ2-7
v_call: TRBV20-1
d_call: .
clone_size: many
cdr3_length: 15
cdr3_aa: CSAEGEDSRRDEQYF
cdr3_nt: TGCAGTGCCGAGGGTGAGGACAGCCGGAGGGACGAGCAGTACTTC

j_call: TRBJ1-2
v_call: TRBV5-1
d_call: TRBD1
clone_size: few
cdr3_length: 13
cdr3_aa: CASSDDRDYGYTF
cdr3_nt: TGCGCCAGCAGCGACGACAGGGACTATGGCTACACCTTC

j_call: TRBJ1-5
v_call: TRBV27
d_call: .
clone_size: few
cdr3_length: 15
cdr3_aa: CASSLLGARNQPQHF
cdr3_nt: TGTGCCAGCAGCCTCCTGGGGGCGCGCAATCAGCCCCAGCATTTT

j_call: TRBJ2-7
v_call: TRBV10-2
d_call: .
clone_size: few
cdr3_length: 11
cdr3_aa: CASSDGLEQYF
cdr3_nt: TGCGCCAGCAGTGATGGTCTCGAGCAGTACTTC

j_call: TRBJ2-1
v_call: TRBV27
d_call: TRBD1
clone_size: .
cdr3_length: 13
cdr3_aa: CASSSTGFNEQFF
cdr3_nt: TGTGCCAGCAGTTCGACAGGGTTTAATGAGCAGTTCTTC

j_call: TRBJ1-1
v_call: TRBV19
d_call: TRBD1
clone_size: .
cdr3_length: 16
cdr3_aa: CASSTTGDKGGTEAFF
cdr3_nt: TGTGCCAGTAGTACGACAGGGGACAAGGGGGGCACTGAAGCTTTCTTT

j_call: TRBJ2-1
v_call: TRBV12-3/TRBV12-4
d_call: TRBD1
clone_size: .
cdr3_length: 17
cdr3_aa: CASSIRADRGDYNEQFF
cdr3_nt: TGTGCCAGCAGTATAAGGGCGGACAGGGGAGACTACAATGAGCAGTTCTTC

j_call: TRBJ1-1
v_call: TRBV12-3/TRBV12-4
d_call: .
clone_size: few
cdr3_length: 15
cdr3_aa: CASSLSSGRRDEAFF
cdr3_nt: TGTGCCAGCAGTTTATCGTCAGGCCGTCGTGATGAAGCTTTCTTT

j_call: TRBJ1-5
v_call: TRBV7-8
d_call: .
clone_size: many
cdr3_length: 13
cdr3_aa: CASSGRGDQPQHF
cdr3_nt: TGTGCCAGCAGCGGAAGGGGAGATCAGCCCCAGCATTTT

j_call: TRBJ2-1
v_call: TRBV7-9
d_call: TRBD2
clone_size: .
cdr3_length: 14
cdr3_aa: CASSKEVLAGTEFF
cdr3_nt: TGTGCCAGCAGCAAAGAGGTACTAGCGGGGACCGAGTTCTTC

j_call: TRBJ2-2
v_call: TRBV7-2
d_call: .
clone_size: many
cdr3_length: 16
cdr3_aa: CASSPPQGGNTGELFF
cdr3_nt: TGTGCCAGCAGCCCGCCGCAGGGAGGAAACACCGGGGAGCTGTTTTTT

j_call: TRBJ1-3
v_call: TRBV7-8
d_call: .
clone_size: .
cdr3_length: 11
cdr3_aa: CASKIGNTIYF
cdr3_nt: TGTGCCAGCAAGATTGGAAACACCATATATTTT

j_call: TRBJ2-5
v_call: TRBV13
d_call: .
clone_size: many
cdr3_length: 14
cdr3_aa: CASSFRGTQETQYF
cdr3_nt: TGTGCCAGCAGCTTTAGGGGGACCCAAGAGACCCAGTACTTC